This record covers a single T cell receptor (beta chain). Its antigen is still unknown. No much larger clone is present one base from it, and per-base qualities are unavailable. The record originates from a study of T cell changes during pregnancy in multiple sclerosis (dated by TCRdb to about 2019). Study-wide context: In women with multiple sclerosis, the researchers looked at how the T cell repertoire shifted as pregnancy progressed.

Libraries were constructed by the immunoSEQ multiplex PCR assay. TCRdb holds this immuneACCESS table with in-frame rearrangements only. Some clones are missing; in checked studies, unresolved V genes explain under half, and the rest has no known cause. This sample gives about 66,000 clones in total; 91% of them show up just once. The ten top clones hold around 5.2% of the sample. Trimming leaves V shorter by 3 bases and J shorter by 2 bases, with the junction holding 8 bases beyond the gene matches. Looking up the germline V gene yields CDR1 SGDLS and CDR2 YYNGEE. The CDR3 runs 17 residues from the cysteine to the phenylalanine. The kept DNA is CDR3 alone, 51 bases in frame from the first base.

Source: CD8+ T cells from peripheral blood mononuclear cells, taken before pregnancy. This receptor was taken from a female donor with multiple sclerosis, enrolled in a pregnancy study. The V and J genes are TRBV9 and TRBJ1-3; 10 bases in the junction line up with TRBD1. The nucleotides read TGTGCCAGCAGCGCGGGACAGGGGAGAATGGCTGGAAACACCATATATTTT. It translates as CASSAGQGRMAGNTIYF.